This T cell receptor beta chain was retrieved from a study of blood T cell repertoires in COVID-19. The method was immunoSEQ multiplex PCR; TCRdb's version includes in-frame clones alone and lacks a portion of them. The repertoire holds about 480,000 clones, with approximately 88% as singletons. Germline V gene data show CDR1 as SGHAT and CDR2 as FQNNGV. V lost 5 bases, J lost 6 bases, and 16 bases lay in between. The CDR3 totals 15 residues. What was sequenced was peripheral blood. This rearrangement joins TRBV11-2 to TRBJ1-4; the D gene is possibly TRBD1 (5 bases). The sequence derives from a woman aged 45-59 years with COVID-19, enrolled during active disease. The CDR3 DNA follows: TGTGCCAGCAGCGGAAGGGGTGGGGTTGATGAAAAACTGTTTTTT. This codes for CASSGRGGVDEKLFF.